The 11 T cell receptor beta chains listed next were all sequenced from one sample in a study of control samples from healthy donors and cancer patients. Using immunoSEQ multiplex PCR, the repertoire was profiled, and TCRdb retains in-frame clones only, with some absent. The data show about 410,000 clones, around nine tenths seen once. Sequencing was performed on PBMCs. The source is a man in his forties with head and neck cancer.

This chain joins TRBV7-9 and TRBJ2-7; D is unclear. V lost 6 bases to trimming and J lost 2 bases, with 14 bases between them. Germline CDR1 is SEHNR and CDR2 is FQNEAQ (reference sequence). The CDR3 has 14 residues. In DNA, the CDR3 is TGTGCCAGCAGTTTGATGGGCCTCCCCTACGAGCAGTACTTC. This translates into CASSLMGLPYEQYF.

V usage is TRBV4-1 and J usage is TRBJ1-2, with D tentatively TRBD1 (5 bases). Germline lookup yields CDR1 MGHRA and CDR2 YSYEKL. Between the trimmed V and J ends, which lost 4 bases and 2 bases, there was a span of 17 bases. The CDR3 sequence is 16 residues long. The CDR3 DNA reads TGCGCCAGCAGCCTTCTAGGTACAGGAGAAAACTATGGCTACACCTTC. As protein: CASSLLGTGENYGYTF.

This clone came up once. This chain links TRBV19 with TRBJ2-3; D gene unclear. Trimming took 3 bases from V and 0 from J, leaving 7 bases between them. The V gene's germline CDR1 is LNHDA and CDR2 SQIVND (reference sequence). The CDR3 covers 14 residues. Here the CDR3 DNA reads TGTGCCAGTAGTATGAGGCCTAGCACAGATACGCAGTATTTT. Encoded protein: CASSMRPSTDTQYF.

The chain has TRBV6-1 and TRBJ1-4; 8 bases are shared with TRBD1. V shed 3 bases, J shed 8 bases, and the junction held 17 bases outside the gene matches. The germline CDR1 and CDR2 sequences are MNHNS and SASEGT. CDR3 length equals 18 residues. The CDR3 spells CASSDPSGFRGRKEKLFF. For the CDR3, the DNA is TGTGCCAGCAGTGATCCCTCCGGGTTCAGGGGGCGAAAAGAAAAACTGTTTTTT.

In regard to this clone: Other DNA sequences in this sample translate to the same CDR3. V usage is TRBV5-1 and J usage is TRBJ1-1; 8 nucleotides line up with TRBD1. Germline loops: CDR1 SGHRS, CDR2 YFSETQ. V lost 4 bases to trimming and J lost 1 base; unmatched junction nucleotides: 9. The CDR3 runs 16 residues. This CDR3 is CASSPGAGTGNTEAFF. The CDR3 region has the DNA TGCGCCAGCAGCCCTGGAGCCGGGACAGGGAACACTGAAGCTTTCTTT.

This clone occurred a few times. At one end, the junction sequence differs from germline, possibly due to a read error. This chain connects TRBV12-3 or TRBV12-4 to TRBJ1-1; a possible D gene is TRBD1 (5 bases). CDR3 length: 12 residues. The DNA for the CDR3 is TGTGCCAGCAACTCAGGGAACCCTGAAGCTTTCTTT. The encoded protein is CASNSGNPEAFF.

The genes are TRBV27 and TRBJ1-5; D may be TRBD1 (5 bases). The V end lost 8 bases, the J end lost 6 bases, and 11 bases lay between the germline ends. CDR3 size: 12 residues. Germline CDR1 is MNHEY and CDR2 is SMNVEV (reference sequence). The CDR3 DNA reads as TGTGCCAGCGGCGGGGCGGGTCAGCCCCAGCATTTT. It encodes CASGGAGQPQHF.

V is TRBV11-2 and J is TRBJ2-5; D ambiguous. Germline loops: CDR1 SGHAT, CDR2 FQNNGV. The CDR3 covers 13 residues. The V end was cut by 3 bases, the J end by 1 base, with 6 bases between. CDR3 residues: CASSFAVQETQYF. Written as DNA, the CDR3 is TGTGCCAGCAGCTTCGCAGTCCAAGAGACCCAGTACTTC. Combining the CDR3 with reference TRBV11-2 and TRBJ2-5 gives the whole variable domain EAGVAQSPRYKIIEKRQSVAFWCNPISGHATLYWYQQILGQGPKLLIQFQNNGVVDDSQLPKDRFSAERLKGVDSTLKIQPAKLEDSAVYLCASSFAVQETQYFGPGTRLLVL.

The chain employs TRBV6-6 and TRBJ1-6; D is perhaps TRBD1 (5 bases). CDR1 is MNHNY and CDR2 is SVGAGI in the germline V gene (reference sequence). V dropped 3 bases and J dropped 5 bases, with 11 bases sitting between them. The CDR3 covers 15 residues. CDR3 protein: CASSYLPGNNSPLHF. CDR3 sequence (DNA): TGTGCCAGCAGTTATCTACCAGGGAATAATTCACCCCTCCACTTT.

CDR3 coding DNA: TGTGCCAGCAGCATCACTTTTACCGGGACTAGCGGGAGTTCCTATGAGCAGTTCTTC. It is translated as CASSITFTGTSGSSYEQFF. The V call is TRBV7-8, the J call TRBJ2-1; 14 bases fit TRBD2. The trim removed 5 bases at V and 8 bases at J, leaving 17 bases unmatched. From germline, CDR1 is SGHVS and CDR2 FQNEAQ. The length of the CDR3 is 19 residues.

The V and J genes are TRBV7-3 and TRBJ2-1, with 13 bases identical to TRBD2. Unmatched junction bases numbered 10, after V lost 5 bases and J lost 9 bases. The CDR3 is 16 amino acids. Germline CDR1 is SGHTA and CDR2 is FQGTGA. CDR3 protein: CASSPGLAGRLSEQFF. In nucleotides, the CDR3 is TGTGCCAGCAGCCCGGGACTAGCGGGACGCTTGAGTGAGCAGTTCTTC. Drawing the rest from reference TRBV7-3 and TRBJ2-1, the complete variable domain is GAGVSQTPSNKVTEKGKYVELRCDPISGHTALYWYRQSLGQGPEFLIYFQGTGAADDSGLPNDRFFAVRPEGSVSTLKIQRTERGDSAVYLCASSPGLAGRLSEQFFGPGTRLTVL.